This T cell receptor beta chain appears in the sequencing data of a study of control samples from healthy donors and cancer patients. The CDR3 is 14 residues long. Germline assignment: CDR1 MDHEN and CDR2 SYDVKM. The V and J ends lost 5 bases and 3 bases respectively, with 10 bases between them. Profiled with immunoSEQ multiplex PCR; TCRdb holds only in-frame clones, not every one. Of about 230,000 clones in the sample, approximately 80% were seen once. The source of this sequence is a woman aged 60-75 years with lung cancer. The chain links TRBV28 to TRBJ1-4, with a possible D match to TRBD1 (6 bases). The sequencing sample was made of PBMCs. CDR3 sequence: CASSPPGANEKLFF. The CDR3 DNA sequence: TGTGCCAGCAGTCCCCCAGGGGCTAATGAAAAACTGTTTTTT.